This T cell receptor beta chain was obtained from a study of cytomegalovirus exposure and HLA in healthy donors listed by TCRdb under 2017. Notes on the research overall: An earlier analysis of roughly 610 of the donors reported approximately 260 Gb of sequence data and roughly 120 million unique TCR beta sequences obtained from about 170 million T cells. Around 320 gigabases of sequencing data and 70 million to 100 million unique TCR sequences were included in an early release covering roughly 600 HLA-typed donors. Among the roughly 400 genotyped donors, approximately 76% belonged to the genetic ancestry cluster associated with self-reported Caucasian donors. The aim of the study was to test whether cataloging public T cell receptors could identify signatures of past pathogen exposure. The T cell repertoires of around 730 subjects were profiled by immunosequencing and related to cytomegalovirus serostatus. In addition to the first cohort of roughly 670 subjects, a separate validation cohort of approximately 130 different subjects was used. To predict cytomegalovirus infection status, the study combined high-throughput TCR immunosequencing, statistical association of individual TCRs with disease status, and machine learning. A later analysis re-analyzed previously published TCR beta repertoires from 666 donors and added high-resolution HLA genotyping to study TCR occurrence patterns. Rather than using new phenotypic data, the later analysis identified candidate immune exposures from TCR beta sequences and from how often those sequences occurred across donors. An earlier analysis of some 500 of the donors applied high-throughput TCR beta sequencing to assess whether each TCR beta V gene segment acted as functional or pseudogenic. Donor age, sex, ethnicity and CMV serostatus were compiled together with the repertoire data. A later genetic analysis used genome-wide SNP genotypes for about 65% of the 666 donors, treating that subset as a discovery cohort. Every discovery cohort repertoire had been produced on one sequencing platform. Both class I and class II loci were covered by HLA typing, at four-digit resolution. Typing coverage differed by locus: A, B, C, DRB1 and DQB1 were typed in roughly 629-630 donors, DQA1 in 522, DPA1 in 600 to 610, and DPB1 in just under 480. About 5 DR-DQ haplotypes were handled as single units for association and clustering, since linkage in the cohort was strong. On average, around 240,000 unique TCR beta nucleotide sequences were sequenced per donor among a few hundred genotyped donors of the cohort, with about 19% of those sequences being non-productive.

Receptors were amplified or captured by the immunoSEQ multiplex PCR assay. For the multiplex PCR, a mixture combining 60 forward primers for TCR Vbeta segments and 13 reverse primers for TCR Jbeta segments was used. The CDR3 region of rearranged TCR beta genes was amplified from genomic DNA with a multiplex PCR assay. On the Illumina HiSeq System, the amplified TCR beta libraries were sequenced as 87-base-pair reads. The paper's data handling went like this. Across the roughly 670 repertoires, a later analysis counted some 81 million unique TCR beta chains, roughly 11 million of which were shared by at least two donors. Raw reads were error-corrected and collapsed into unique sequences by a nearest-neighbor algorithm in which closely related sequences were merged to remove PCR and sequencing errors. Alignment of CDR3 sequences to IMGT reference sequences was used to assign V, D and J gene segments. Each retained sequence needed at least a six-nucleotide match to both a V gene segment and a J gene segment. Rearrangements were classified as productive when the CDR3 lacked stop codons and remained in frame with V and J, and all other rearrangements were classified as non-productive. Following IMGT convention, CDR3 was defined as the stretch from the second conserved V-encoded cysteine up to the conserved J-encoded phenylalanine. Sequences without an unambiguous match to a single V gene segment were excluded from the earlier analysis of several hundred of the donors. In an earlier analysis of a few hundred of the donors, a V segment was called functional when productive rearrangements were above 56.7%, and segregating when the standard deviation between donors exceeded 5%. To diagnose cytomegalovirus status from the catalog of TCR beta chain sequences, a statistical classification framework was built. In a later analysis, V and J genes were assigned by comparing TCR nucleotide sequences against IMGT/GENE-DB human TR gene sequences. The TCRdist pipeline was used in a later analysis to assign CDR3 sequences and most-parsimonious VDJ recombination scenarios. In a later analysis, each TCR beta chain was defined by its CDR3 amino acid sequence together with its V-gene family, and reads lacking a unique V-gene family were excluded. To address suspected cross-contamination and a sequencing artifact, a later analysis removed a few hundred highly shared, low-generation-probability nucleotide sequences. In a later analysis, a clonal expansion index for each public chain was calculated from normalized within-repertoire ranks of inferred template counts. In a later analysis, generation probabilities were computed with a VDJ recombination model fitted to out-of-frame rearrangements, and the resulting probabilities were checked against IGoR. In a later analysis, TCR-TCR, TCR-HLA and TCR-CMV co-occurrence was scored with hypergeometric tests, and a repertoire-size bias correction was applied to TCR pairs. To estimate false discovery rates, a later analysis permuted the HLA or CMV assignments 20 times. In a later analysis, co-occurring TCRs were grouped using DBSCAN, with TCRdist sequence similarity added in when clustering inside HLA-allele-positive subsets. Repertoires with fewer than 30,000 or more than 120,000 public chains were left out of co-occurrence clustering, as were a few repertoires with anomalous nucleotide sharing. The table was pulled from immuneACCESS by TCRdb, which kept in-frame rearrangements only. Such tables lose some clones; where checked, under half of the loss comes from unresolved V genes, and the rest has no known cause. V and J calls and clone size come straight from that table; D and trimming were deduced from the DNA. The table for this sample lists around 90,000 clones; around nine tenths of them were counted only once. The ten most abundant clones make up about 8.6% of the sample.

In total, over 600 healthy bone marrow donors made up the cohort. At the time of sampling, all cohort members were nominally healthy, though unrecorded immune exposures were likely present. The donor tested CMV seropositive, placing the donor among the roughly 300 seropositive members of the cohort. Every donor gave a peripheral blood sample, and the peripheral blood mononuclear cells from that sample were used for TCR beta sequencing. The Qiagen DNeasy Blood Extraction Kit was used to extract genomic DNA from the blood cell samples. Taken from the germline V gene (reference sequence), the CDR1 and CDR2 loops are MNHEY and SMNVEV. Cut back by 5 bases and 4 bases, the V and J ends lie 11 bases apart. The CDR3 numbers 13 residues from cysteine through phenylalanine. CDR3 DNA only is kept here, 39 bases in frame from base 1. About this clone itself: Its antigen remains undetermined. One base away there is no much larger clone; base qualities are not given.

Points the paper makes about the study in general: A later analysis associated 15,000 to 20,000 TCR beta sequences with specific HLA alleles at a false discovery rate of 0.05. This cohort had only TCR beta chains sequenced, and the lack of alpha or paired-chain data limited which features could be detected. It was suggested by the authors that the approach could potentially be generalized to other disease states and immunological phenotypes. In a later genetic analysis, fewer N-insertions in productive TCRs were reported among donors in an Asian-associated ancestry cluster than the roughly 710-donor mean. A later analysis found that most CMV-associated TCR beta chains appeared HLA-restricted, with HLA associations seemingly driven largely by CMV exposure. A further reported finding was that TCR beta sequences accurately predicted the HLA-A and HLA-B alleles for most subjects in the first cohort. HLA typing was unavailable for some donors at each locus, so association tests used only the typed subset. When HLA alleles, especially DR and DQ, strongly co-occurred, attributing TCR associations to individual alleles was difficult. Cytomegalovirus status was reported to be diagnosed by the classifier with high specificity and sensitivity in both the original and validation cohorts. While some public TCRs were present in many individuals, most TCR sequences turned up only very rarely across donors. Correlated functional status among segregating V segments might be attributable to linkage disequilibrium, but an unknown experimental factor could not be ruled out. In the study, some 180 TCR beta chains were listed as associated with cytomegalovirus. In vitro tests confirmed that a few of the cytomegalovirus-associated TCR beta chains recognize cytomegalovirus antigens. A group of highly shared sequence variants was considered likely to be a technical artifact of the sequencing pipeline. In a later analysis, several top co-occurrence clusters were reported to appear linked to parvovirus B19, influenza, CMV and Epstein-Barr virus. A later analysis found that HLA-associated TCR beta chains were more clonally expanded and had lower generation probabilities than equally common non-associated chains. Seventeen rarely observed V segments, including chromosome 9 orphons, were excluded from the earlier analysis of about 500 of the donors because counts were too low. The only immune exposure information available for the cohort was CMV serostatus. According to a later analysis, TCR association rates differed among HLA loci, with DRB1 alleles showing the most associated TCRs and HLA-C alleles showing the fewest. An association between a missense DCLRE1C variant and V-gene and J-gene trimming of TCR beta chains was found in a later genetic analysis and replicated in an independent cohort. Broadly in line with IMGT annotations, most TCR beta V segments showed up in productive rearrangements about 87% or about 30% of the time in an earlier analysis of several hundred of the donors. Because the 87-base-pair reads could not distinguish some IMGT-functional V segments, including TRBV6-2 and TRBV6-3, those segments were excluded. The presence/absence analyses assumed that sequencing depth was roughly uniform across donors, and that assumption may not be true.

The receptor was derived from a man aged 30-40 years in good health and CMV-seropositive. Sequencing used PBMCs. The sequence joins TRBV27 to TRBJ1-2, with TRBD1 as a weak D call on 6 bases. The DNA sequence is as follows: TGTGCCAGCAGTCCAGGGACATTCTATGGCTACACCTTC. Its protein product is CASSPGTFYGYTF.